The 25 T cell receptor beta chains listed next were all sequenced from one sample in a study of identical twins. TCRdb used MiXCR to reprocess the 5' RACE reads, holding one entry per CDR3 protein. In the table there are some 1,700,000 distinct CDR3 sequences, roughly a third of which are singletons. The sequencing input was cord blood. These receptors were obtained from a newborn girl in good health.

The chain carries TRBV29-1 and TRBJ2-7, with D perhaps matching TRBD1 or TRBD2 (6 bases each). The V gene's germline CDR1 is SQVTM and CDR2 ANQGSEA. The CDR3 length is 13 residues. V was shortened by 7 bases and J by 6 bases, with 19 bases between the two germline ends. Written as DNA, the CDR3 is TGCAGCGCCGGAGACTCCCCGGGGGCCGAGCAGTACTTC. Encoded protein: CSAGDSPGAEQYF.

In this sample, this clonotype turned up a few times. V and J are TRBV28 and TRBJ2-7; 7 bases line up with TRBD2. Losses at the gene ends were 1 base for V and 3 bases for J; bases not matched to a gene: 9. Germline V gives CDR1 MDHEN, CDR2 SYDVKM. This CDR3 spans 16 amino acids. The CDR3 reads CASSLSSSGQVYEQYF. The CDR3 DNA sequence: TGTGCCAGCAGTTTATCCTCTAGCGGTCAGGTCTACGAGCAGTACTTC.

This clonotype was observed a few times. This rearrangement joins TRBV9 to TRBJ1-2; 9 nucleotides agree with TRBD1. The CDR3 loop spans 17 amino acids. J lost 5 bases, V lost 3 bases, and 14 bases had no gene match. Germline V gene lookup returns CDR1 SGDLS and CDR2 YYNGEE. The CDR3 nucleotides read TGTGCCAGCAGCGCGCAGACAGGGGGGATAAGTAGGTATGGCTACACCTTC. Its protein product is CASSAQTGGISRYGYTF.

This chain joins TRBV12-3 or TRBV12-4 and TRBJ1-5; D is undetermined. V was clipped by 2 bases and J by 3 bases, with 8 bases between them. CDR3 length: 14 amino acids. CDR3 nucleotides: TGTGCCAGCAGTTTAATCGGCCTCAATCAGCCCCAGCATTTT. This gives the protein CASSLIGLNQPQHF.

This chain connects TRBV6-5 to TRBJ2-4, with TRBD1 identical over 7 bases. With V trimmed by 5 bases and J by 0 bases, 7 bases remained unmatched. The CDR3 totals 16 residues. From germline, CDR1 is MNHEY and CDR2 SVGAGI. The CDR3, as DNA: TGTGCCAGCAGTCGGACAGGCACACTAGCCAAAAACATTCAGTACTTC. This translates into CASSRTGTLAKNIQYF.

Here the CDR3 reads CASSARVGRAYNEQFF. The CDR3 DNA sequence: TGTGCCAGCAGCGCGAGGGTGGGACGGGCCTACAATGAGCAGTTCTTC. This chain joins TRBV9 and TRBJ2-1; TRBD1 or TRBD2 may be the D gene (5 bases each). CDR1 and CDR2 (germline): SGDLS, YYNGEE. The CDR3 runs 16 residues. The ends were cut back, 3 bases at V and 2 bases at J, with 15 bases in the middle.

This clonotype is a singleton in its sample. The chain has TRBV20-1 and TRBJ2-4, with D hard to call. The better agreement between TRBJ2-5 and the DNA end casts doubt on the J call. The CDR3 totals 15 residues. In germline, CDR1 is DFQATT, CDR2 SNEGSKA (reference sequence). In DNA, the CDR3 is TGCAGTGCTAGAGATGTAGGCGCCAGCCAAGAGACCCAGTACTTC. Its translation is CSARDVGASQETQYF.

Only a few counts were recorded for this clonotype. The chain joins TRBV7-6 to TRBJ1-2; possibly TRBD1 for D (6 bases). The germline CDR1 and CDR2 sequences are SGHVS and FNYEAQ. This CDR3 region has 18 residues. Deletions cut 1 base from V and 4 bases from J, with 22 bases between. CDR3 DNA: TGTGCCAGCAGCTTAGATCTGGACAGCCTCGACCCCCTCTATGGCTACACCTTC. Translated, it gives CASSLDLDSLDPLYGYTF.

J is TRBJ2-1 and V is TRBV10-3; 8 bases are a match to TRBD2. CDR3 size: 13 residues. Germline V CDR1 and CDR2: ENHRY, SYGVKD. V shed 8 bases, J shed 6 bases, and the junction held 6 bases outside the gene matches. CDR3 in DNA: TGTGCCATCGGCCTAGCGGGCTCCAATGAGCAGTTCTTC. It yields the protein CAIGLAGSNEQFF.

This clonotype was counted many times. The chain combines TRBV21-1 with TRBJ2-1; the table's D call, TRBD2, has no DNA check behind it. TRBV21-1 is designated a pseudogene. The CDR3 covers 21 residues. The CDR3 region is CASSKGDRGLAGTSSYNEQFF. The CDR3 region has the DNA TGTGCCAGCAGCAAAGGGGATAGAGGGCTAGCGGGTACTAGCTCCTACAATGAGCAGTTCTTC.

The rearrangement joins TRBV20-1 to TRBJ2-1, with 7 bases fitting TRBD2. This CDR3 region has 16 residues. The germline CDR1 and CDR2 sequences are DFQATT and SNEGSKA (reference sequence). After removal of 2 bases from V and 3 bases from J, the junction contained 10 bases not matched to a gene. In DNA, the CDR3 is TGCAGTGCTAGACAGCTAGCGGAGACCTTCTACAATGAGCAGTTCTTC. Protein sequence: CSARQLAETFYNEQFF.

The V call is TRBV24-1, the J call TRBJ2-1, with TRBD1 matching over 8 bases. The last part of the DNA fits TRBJ2-7 better; the J call may be wrong. CDR3 length: 17 residues. Germline V gene sequence: CDR1 KGHDR, CDR2 SFDVKD. Here the CDR3 reads CATSERTGLSSYNEQYF. In nucleotides, the CDR3 is TGTGCCACCAGTGAAAGGACAGGGCTTAGCTCCTACAATGAGCAGTACTTC.

This clonotype has just a few counts. This rearrangement joins TRBV20-1 to TRBJ2-1, with D tentatively TRBD1 (5 bases). The CDR3 is 12 residues long. Germline V lookup: CDR1 DFQATT, CDR2 SNEGSKA (reference sequence). Trimming stripped 2 bases from V and 9 bases from J, with 11 bases between. In DNA form, the CDR3 reads TGCAGTGCTAGACAGGGTTTTTTTGAGCAGTTCTTC. Encoded protein: CSARQGFFEQFF.

The chain joins TRBV20-1 to TRBJ2-7; 9 nucleotides align to TRBD2. The trim removed 0 bases at V and 7 bases at J, leaving 10 bases unmatched. The V gene's germline CDR1 is DFQATT and CDR2 SNEGSKA (reference sequence). This CDR3 comprises 15 residues. The CDR3 reads CSARDVSSGRQEQYF. The CDR3 DNA follows: TGCAGTGCTAGAGATGTGAGTAGCGGGAGACAAGAGCAGTACTTC.

This clonotype has a handful of counts. The genes are TRBV7-9 and TRBJ1-6; 9 bases are a match to TRBD1. J lost 10 bases, V lost 7 bases, and 14 bases had no gene match. Per the germline V gene, CDR1 is SEHNR and CDR2 is FQNEAQ (reference sequence). This CDR3 has 16 residues. CDR3 protein: CASNPSRDRDWSPLHF. CDR3 in DNA: TGTGCCAGCAACCCGTCTCGGGACAGGGACTGGTCACCCCTCCACTTT.

The CDR3 reads CASSFASGTGGYYEQYF. The CDR3 DNA follows: TGTGCCAGCAGTTTCGCGTCGGGGACCGGGGGGTACTACGAGCAGTACTTC. The J gene is TRBJ2-7, the V gene TRBV28, with TRBD2 matching 7 bases. There are 17 residues in the CDR3. In germline, CDR1 is MDHEN, CDR2 SYDVKM. V trimming: 3 bases; J trimming: 3 bases; junction bases outside the gene matches: 14.

The chain is built from TRBV3-1 and TRBJ2-3; 7 nucleotides agree with TRBD2. The V gene's germline CDR1 is LGHDT and CDR2 YNNKEL (reference sequence). The ends lost 2 bases at V and 6 bases at J; junction bases unmatched: 11. The CDR3 has 16 residues. DNA of the CDR3: TGTGCCAGCAGCCAAATTGGCGGGAGAGATAGGGATACGCAGTATTTT. Residues: CASSQIGGRDRDTQYF.

This clonotype came up a few times. The chain uses TRBV27 and TRBJ2-1; possible D gene TRBD2, 6 bases. From germline, CDR1 is MNHEY and CDR2 SMNVEV (reference sequence). CDR3 length: 16 residues. Trimming took 8 bases from V and 4 from J, leaving 21 bases between them. The chain's CDR3 is CASGETSGPFYNEQFF. The CDR3 DNA reads TGTGCCAGCGGTGAAACAAGCGGGCCTTTTTACAATGAGCAGTTCTTC.

This clonotype was seen repeatedly, ten times or more. The chain recombines TRBV28 with TRBJ1-2; no clear D gene. Germline values: CDR1 MDHEN, CDR2 SYDVKM. The ends were cut back, 4 bases at V and 4 bases at J, with 10 bases in the middle. The CDR3 has 13 amino acids. As DNA, the CDR3 is TGTGCCAGCAGTTCGGGTCGGATCTATGGCTACACCTTC. Translated, it gives CASSSGRIYGYTF.

CDR3 sequence: CAGDRGDYGYTF. DNA of the CDR3: TGTGCCGGGGACAGGGGGGACTATGGCTACACCTTC. The chain uses TRBV2 and TRBJ1-2; 11 positions agree with TRBD1. CDR1 and CDR2 from the germline V gene are SNHLY and FYNNEI. V shed 11 bases and J 3 bases; nucleotides not matched to a gene: 2. This CDR3 spans 12 amino acids.

A remark on this clonotype: An end of the junction differs from the germline gene, which may be a read error. This chain uses TRBV20-1 with TRBJ1-4; no clear D. The CDR3 runs 11 residues. Germline CDR1 is DFQATT and CDR2 is SNEGSKA (reference sequence). CDR3 DNA sequence: TGCAGTTCTAGAGCTAATGAAAAACTGTTTTTT. It translates to CSSRANEKLFF.

This clonotype has more than one count but fewer than ten. This sequence joins TRBV20-1 and TRBJ2-7; weak D call: TRBD2 (5 bases). In germline, CDR1 is DFQATT, CDR2 SNEGSKA (reference sequence). This CDR3 comprises 14 residues. V shed 6 bases and J shed 2 bases, with 17 bases lying between them. CDR3 loop: CSALLTRSTYEQYF. The CDR3 DNA follows: TGCAGTGCCCTACTAACTAGGTCGACCTACGAGCAGTACTTC.

The gene calls are TRBV15 and TRBJ2-4; 13 positions agree with TRBD2. The J call is doubtful: the DNA matches TRBJ2-5 better. Per germline, CDR1 LNHNV and CDR2 YYDKDF (reference sequence). The CDR3 sequence is 16 residues long. The CDR3 reads CATSPRTSGSGETQYF. The CDR3 nucleotides read TGTGCCACCAGCCCCCGGACTAGCGGGAGCGGGGAGACCCAGTACTTC.

This chain links TRBV5-1 with TRBJ2-3; D is unresolved. In germline, CDR1 is SGHRS, CDR2 YFSETQ. This CDR3 has 13 residues. Between the trimmed V and J ends, which lost 7 bases and 1 base, there was a span of 10 bases. The CDR3 nucleotides are TGCGCCAGCGGTTCTGGTGGCACAGATACGCAGTATTTT. Residues: CASGSGGTDTQYF.

The gene calls are TRBV6-5 and TRBJ1-2; 7 positions match TRBD1. The V gene end was trimmed by 6 bases and the J gene end by 8 bases; junction bases not matched to a gene: 9. The V gene's germline CDR1 is MNHEY and CDR2 SVGAGI. This CDR3 has 13 residues. CDR3 region: CASRRRGRRGYTF. The CDR3 DNA sequence: TGTGCCAGCAGGAGGAGGGGGCGCCGAGGCTACACCTTC.